This T cell receptor (beta chain) stems from a study of cytomegalovirus exposure and HLA in healthy donors. Germline CDR1 is MGHDK and CDR2 is SYGVNS. CDR3 length: 13 residues. Deletions cut 1 base from V and 5 bases from J, with 8 bases between. PCR involved 60 Vbeta and 13 Jbeta primers. Data came from immunoSEQ multiplex PCR; TCRdb stores just in-frame clones and leaves some out. The sample has 85,000 to 100,000 clones, roughly two thirds seen once; the top ten hold around 6.5%. This receptor was identified in a woman in her thirties in good health and CMV-seronegative. The sequenced sample consisted of PBMCs. V and J are TRBV25-1 and TRBJ2-5; possible D gene TRBD1, 5 bases. The CDR3 nucleotides are TGTGCCAGCAGTGAATGGGGCGGTGAGACCCAGTACTTC. Translated, it gives CASSEWGGETQYF.